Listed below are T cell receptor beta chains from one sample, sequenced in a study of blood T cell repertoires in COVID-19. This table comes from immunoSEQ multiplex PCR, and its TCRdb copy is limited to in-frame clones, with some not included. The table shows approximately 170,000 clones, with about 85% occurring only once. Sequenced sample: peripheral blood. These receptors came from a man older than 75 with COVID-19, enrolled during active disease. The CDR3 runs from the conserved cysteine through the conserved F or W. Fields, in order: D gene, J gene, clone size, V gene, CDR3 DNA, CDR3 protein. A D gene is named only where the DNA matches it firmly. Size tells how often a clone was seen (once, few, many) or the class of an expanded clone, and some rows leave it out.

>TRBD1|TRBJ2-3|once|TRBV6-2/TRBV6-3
TGTGCCAGCAGTTTTCCCGGGACAGGGAAAAGTTTGGTAACAGATACGCAGTATTTT
CASSFPGTGKSLVTDTQYF
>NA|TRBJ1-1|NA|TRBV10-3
TGTGCCATCAGGGACCCCCAGGGGTCGGGCACTGAAGCTTTCTTT
CAIRDPQGSGTEAFF
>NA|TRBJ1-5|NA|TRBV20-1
TGCAGTGCTAGTGCGATCGGTGACAATCAGCCCCAGCATTTT
CSASAIGDNQPQHF
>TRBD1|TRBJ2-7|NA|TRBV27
TGTGCCAGCAGTTTGACAGGGGCCTCCTACGAGCAGTACTTC
CASSLTGASYEQYF
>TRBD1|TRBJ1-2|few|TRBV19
TGTGCCAGTAGCTTGACAGGGAAGGACTATGGCTACACCTTC
CASSLTGKDYGYTF
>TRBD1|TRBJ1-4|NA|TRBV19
TGTGCCAGTAGTATCCGGACAGGTACCCCCCGAGCCGAAAAACTGTTTTTT
CASSIRTGTPRAEKLFF
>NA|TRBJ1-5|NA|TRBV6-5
TGTGCCAGCACAAGGGAGGCCCGTCAGCCCCAGCATTTT
CASTREARQPQHF
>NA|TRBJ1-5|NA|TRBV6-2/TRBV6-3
TGTGCCAGCAGTTACTCGAGCCGCGGGGATCAGCCCCAGCATTTT
CASSYSSRGDQPQHF
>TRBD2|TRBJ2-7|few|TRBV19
TGTGCCAGTAGTCGGAACGGGGGGGCTTACGAGCAGTACTTC
CASSRNGGAYEQYF
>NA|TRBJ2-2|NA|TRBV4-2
TGTGCCAGCAGCTACGACAGGAACACCGGGGAGCTGTTTTTT
CASSYDRNTGELFF
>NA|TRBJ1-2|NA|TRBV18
TGTGCCAGCTCACCACCGGAGGGATCCCGCTATGGCTACACCTTC
CASSPPEGSRYGYTF
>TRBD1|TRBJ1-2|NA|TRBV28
TGTGCCAGCAGTTCTTCAGACAGGGTAAACTATGGCTACACCTTC
CASSSSDRVNYGYTF
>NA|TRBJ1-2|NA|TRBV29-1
TGCAGCGTGCGAAGACCGGGATCTAACTATGGCTACACCTTC
CSVRRPGSNYGYTF
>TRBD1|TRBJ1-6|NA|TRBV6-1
TGTGCCAGCAGTGAACCGGGGACAGGGAGTAATCCCCTCCACTTT
CASSEPGTGSNPLHF
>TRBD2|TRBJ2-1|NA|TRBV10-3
TGTGCCATCAGTGTTCGCCCTGGGGCTAGCGGGGGGGGGAATGAGCAGTTCTTC
CAISVRPGASGGGNEQFF
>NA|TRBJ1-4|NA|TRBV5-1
TGCGCCAGCAGCCCAGGCGCAACTAATGAAAAACTGTTTTTT
CASSPGATNEKLFF
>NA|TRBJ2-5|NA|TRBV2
TGTGCCAGCACGGCGGACAGTGCTAACCAAGAGACCCAGTACTTC
CASTADSANQETQYF
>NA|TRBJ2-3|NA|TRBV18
TGTGCCAGCTCACGGGACTCATACACAGATACGCAGTATTTT
CASSRDSYTDTQYF
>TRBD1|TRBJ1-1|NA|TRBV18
TGTGCCAGCTCACCGTACCAGGGGGACACTGAAGCCTTCTTT
CASSPYQGDTEAFF
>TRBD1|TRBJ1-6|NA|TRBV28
TGTGCCAGCAGTTCGGGACAGGGTGATTCACCCCTCCACTTT
CASSSGQGDSPLHF
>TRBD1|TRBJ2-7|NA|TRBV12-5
TGTGCTAGTGGTTTGGAGACCGGGACAGGGGTTTTTGTTAACGAGCAGTACTTC
CASGLETGTGVFVNEQYF
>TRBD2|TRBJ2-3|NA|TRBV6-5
TGTGCCAGCAGTCGCGGGGGTCTCACAGATACGCAGTATTTT
CASSRGGLTDTQYF